The 20 T cell receptor beta chains reported below all come from one sample, sequenced in a study of blood T cells in healthy people across ages. A second PCR of 7 to 11 cycles used a sample-barcoded 5' primer and a J-beta primer mix. MiXCR was run by TCRdb on the 5' RACE reads, yielding one entry per CDR3 protein. Of nearly 800,000 distinct CDR3 sequences in the sample, just over 55% were seen once. Specimen: blood. The receptors come from a man aged 35 to 55 in good health.

This chain connects TRBV5-1 to TRBJ2-3; D may match TRBD1 or TRBD2 (5 bases each). Germline lookup yields CDR1 SGHRS and CDR2 YFSETQ. Trimming took off 4 bases at V and 1 base at J, with 10 bases between the two ends. The CDR3 loop spans 14 amino acids. DNA of the CDR3: TGCGCCAGCAGCAACTGGGACGGCACAGATACGCAGTATTTT. The encoded protein is CASSNWDGTDTQYF. Variable domain in full (rest from reference TRBV5-1 and TRBJ2-3): KAGVTQTPRYLIKTRGQQVTLSCSPISGHRSVSWYQQTPGQGLQFLFEYFSETQRNKGNFPGRFSGRQFSNSRSEMNVSTLELGDSALYLCASSNWDGTDTQYFGPGTRLTVL.

This rearrangement joins TRBV20-1 to TRBJ2-3; D is possibly TRBD2 (6 bases). Germline V gene lookup returns CDR1 DFQATT and CDR2 SNEGSKA (reference sequence). V lost 2 bases and J 5 bases, leaving 14 bases between the germline ends. This CDR3 has 14 amino acids. The CDR3 DNA reads TGCAGTGCTAGAACGGCGGGGCTAGGAGATACGCAGTATTTT. This translates into CSARTAGLGDTQYF.

This chain connects TRBV6-2 or TRBV6-3 to TRBJ2-7; 14 bases match TRBD2. J gave up 9 bases and V 6 bases, and 7 bases lay outside the gene matches. Germline CDR1 and CDR2: MNHEY and SVGEGT. The CDR3 extends over 14 amino acids. The CDR3 DNA sequence: TGTGCCAGCAGCGCGGGACTAGCGGGAGAGGGGCAGTACTTC. Amino acid sequence: CASSAGLAGEGQYF.

This chain joins TRBV2 and TRBJ2-5, with unresolved D. This CDR3 region has 16 residues. Germline-derived CDR1 and CDR2 are SNHLY and FYNNEI. V shed 3 bases and J shed 5 bases, with 19 bases lying between them. The CDR3 coding sequence is TGTGCCAGCAGTGATCCGTACAGCCGCGTCTGGGAGACCCAGTACTTC. This sequence encodes CASSDPYSRVWETQYF.

This clonotype occurred a few times. V and J are TRBV29-1 and TRBJ2-3; 7 nucleotides agree with TRBD2. Germline-derived CDR1 and CDR2 are SQVTM and ANQGSEA. There are 17 residues in the CDR3. V was pared by 4 bases and J by 5 bases, with 18 bases of the junction left unmatched. This CDR3 reads CSVARFPGGSGGDTQYF. The CDR3 DNA reads TGCAGCGTTGCCCGCTTTCCTGGCGGGAGTGGTGGAGATACGCAGTATTTT.

This clonotype was found a few times. The V call is TRBV12-3 or TRBV12-4, the J call TRBJ2-1, with D perhaps given as TRBD1 or TRBD2 (5 bases each). The V and J ends lost 3 bases and 3 bases respectively, with 6 bases between them. CDR3 length equals 13 residues. CDR3 loop: CASSLGVYNEQFF. The DNA for the CDR3 is TGTGCCAGCAGTTTGGGGGTCTACAATGAGCAGTTCTTC.

V gene TRBV12-3 or TRBV12-4 combines with J gene TRBJ2-3, with D tentatively TRBD1 (5 bases). V was trimmed by 6 bases and J by 0 bases, leaving 10 bases between them. The CDR3 extends over 14 amino acids. The CDR3 DNA sequence: TGTGCCAGCAGAGACAGAACGAGCACAGATACGCAGTATTTT. This gives the protein CASRDRTSTDTQYF.

CDR3 nucleotides: TGCAGCGTCCTAGCGGAGAGTGGCGGCAATCAGCCCCAGCATTTT. Protein: CSVLAESGGNQPQHF. The gene calls are TRBV29-1 and TRBJ1-5; D not resolved. The CDR3 is 15 amino acids. V gave up 6 bases and J gave up 2 bases, with 17 bases separating them. Looked up from germline, CDR1 is SQVTM and CDR2 is ANQGSEA.

V usage is TRBV12-3 or TRBV12-4 and J usage is TRBJ1-2, with D possibly being TRBD1 (5 bases). There are 14 residues in the CDR3. V was cut by 1 base and J by 6 bases, with 12 bases left in between. CDR3 protein: CASSLVGGLDGYTF. The CDR3 DNA reads TGTGCCAGCAGTTTAGTTGGGGGTCTCGATGGCTACACCTTC.

V gene TRBV5-1 combines with J gene TRBJ2-5; D is unresolved. CDR3 length: 16 residues. Trimming stripped 4 bases from V and 2 bases from J, with 18 bases between. Germline CDR1 and CDR2: SGHRS and YFSETQ. CDR3 DNA: TGCGCCAGCAGCCTATCTCGGCCCGACGGACAAGAGACCCAGTACTTC. Translating it yields CASSLSRPDGQETQYF.

The chain recombines TRBV7-8 with TRBJ2-1, with 13 bases fitting TRBD2. Near its end, the DNA agrees better with TRBJ2-7, so the J call may be wrong. The CDR3 covers 17 residues. CDR1 SGHVS and CDR2 FQNEAQ come from the germline V gene. CDR3 in amino acids: CASSRTSGGASYNEQYF. The CDR3 bases are TGTGCCAGCAGCCGAACTAGCGGGGGGGCCTCCTACAATGAGCAGTACTTC.

The chain employs TRBV28 and TRBJ1-2; D not certain. Per the germline V gene, CDR1 is MDHEN and CDR2 is SYDVKM. This CDR3 spans 15 amino acids. The V and J ends lost 2 bases and 1 base respectively, with 11 bases between them. CDR3 DNA: TGTGCCAGCAGTTTAAATACACAGCTTAACTATGGCTACACCTTC. Residues: CASSLNTQLNYGYTF.

This clonotype was recorded once. This chain connects TRBV5-4 to TRBJ1-2; TRBD1 is a possible D gene (5 bases). This CDR3 has 15 amino acids. The V and J ends lost 4 bases and 4 bases respectively, with 17 bases between them. CDR1 is SGHNT and CDR2 is YYREEE in the germline V gene (reference sequence). The chain's CDR3 is CASSRSGALGYGYTF. The CDR3 DNA is TGTGCCAGCAGCCGCAGCGGGGCGCTCGGCTATGGCTACACCTTC.

This clonotype appeared a few times. CDR3 residues: CASSVLGYGYTF. The CDR3 DNA sequence: TGTGCCAGCAGTGTTTTAGGCTATGGCTACACCTTC. The J gene is TRBJ1-2, the V gene TRBV2; D call uncertain. Germline assignment: CDR1 SNHLY and CDR2 FYNNEI. This CDR3 has 12 residues. Trimming pared 4 bases from V and 4 bases from J, leaving 7 bases between.

This clonotype was detected once. This chain links TRBV12-3 or TRBV12-4 with TRBJ1-2; 10 nucleotides agree with TRBD1. Trimming cost V 2 bases and J 4 bases; bases outside gene matches: 4. The CDR3 runs to 15 residues. The CDR3 nucleotides are TGTGCCAGCAGTTTAATGGGGACAGGGGTCTATGGCTACACCTTC. Translation: CASSLMGTGVYGYTF.

This clonotype has at least ten counts. V gene TRBV12-3 or TRBV12-4 combines with J gene TRBJ2-1, with TRBD1 as a possible D gene (6 bases). This CDR3 has 13 residues. V was shortened by 0 bases and J by 9 bases, with 9 bases between the two germline ends. This chain's CDR3 is CASSLAGAVEQFF. As DNA, the CDR3 is TGTGCCAGCAGTTTAGCGGGGGCCGTTGAGCAGTTCTTC.

Written as DNA, the CDR3 is TGCGCCAGCAGCCAAACTAGCGCGAGGTACAATGAGCAGTACTTC. Translating gives CASSQTSARYNEQYF. The chain links TRBV4-3 to TRBJ2-5, with 7 nucleotides matching TRBD2. Unmatched junction bases numbered 14, after V lost 2 bases and J lost 11 bases. Germline CDR1 LGHNA, CDR2 YSLEER. CDR3 length equals 15 residues.

The chain combines TRBV4-3 with TRBJ1-2; D may be TRBD1 (5 bases). This CDR3 contains 13 residues. Trimming removed 0 bases from V and 6 bases from J, with 8 bases in between. CDR1 is LGHNA and CDR2 is YSLEER in the germline V gene. The CDR3 is CASSQEGRDGYTF. The CDR3 nucleotides are TGCGCCAGCAGCCAAGAGGGGCGCGATGGCTACACCTTC.

This chain joins TRBV6-5 and TRBJ2-7; no reliable D call. The CDR3 is 18 amino acids. Germline-derived CDR1 and CDR2 are MNHEY and SVGAGI. V lost 2 bases and J lost 3, with 23 bases in between. CDR3 protein: CASSYTAEPTPRNYEQYF. Written as DNA, the CDR3 is TGTGCCAGCAGTTACACAGCAGAACCGACTCCTAGAAACTACGAGCAGTACTTC.

This chain uses TRBV7-9 with TRBJ2-7, with TRBD1 matching over 10 bases. The CDR3 is made up of 15 amino acids. Germline V CDR1 and CDR2: SEHNR, FQNEAQ (reference sequence). J was trimmed by 6 bases and V by 5 bases; bases with no gene match: 10. The CDR3 spells CASSPRRDRGREQYF. The CDR3 DNA sequence: TGTGCCAGCAGCCCAAGGAGGGACAGGGGTCGCGAGCAGTACTTC.